The T cell receptor beta chain under discussion was sequenced for a study of cytomegalovirus exposure and HLA in healthy donors. General observations from the study: The study found most TCR sequences rare, yet found some public TCRs in many donors. There were a few CMV-associated chains whose specificity for CMV antigens was confirmed in vitro.

Sequenced by immunoSEQ multiplex PCR; TCRdb stores in-frame clones only, minus some. The sample holds under 200,000 clones, 95% to 96% seen once. Remarks on this clone: Its matching antigen is unknown.

CDR1 is MNHNS and CDR2 is SASEGT in the germline V gene. Trimming cost V 1 base and J 4 bases; bases outside gene matches: 14. The CDR3 totals 19 residues. The donors were in the approximately 130-subject validation cohort, distinct from the roughly 670-subject first cohort. This receptor was obtained from a woman aged 18-29 years in good health and CMV-seronegative. The sample taken for sequencing was PBMCs. This chain uses TRBV6-1 with TRBJ1-3; TRBD1 agrees at 9 bases. The CDR3 region is CASSEVVKLRDRAGNTIYF. In nucleotides, the CDR3 is TGTGCCAGCAGTGAAGTGGTCAAGCTACGGGACAGGGCGGGAAACACCATATATTTT.